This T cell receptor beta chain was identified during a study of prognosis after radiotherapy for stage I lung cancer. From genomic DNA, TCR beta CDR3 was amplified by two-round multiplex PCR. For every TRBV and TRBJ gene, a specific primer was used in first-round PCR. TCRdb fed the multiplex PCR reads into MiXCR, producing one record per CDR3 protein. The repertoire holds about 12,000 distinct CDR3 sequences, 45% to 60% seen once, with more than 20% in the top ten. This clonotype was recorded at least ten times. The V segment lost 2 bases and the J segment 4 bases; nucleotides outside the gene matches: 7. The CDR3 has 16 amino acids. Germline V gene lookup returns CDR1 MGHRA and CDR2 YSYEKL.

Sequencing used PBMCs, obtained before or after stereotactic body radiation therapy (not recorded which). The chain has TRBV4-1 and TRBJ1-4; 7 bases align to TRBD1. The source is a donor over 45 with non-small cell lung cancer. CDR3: CASSQPWTGINEKLFF. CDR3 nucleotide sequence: TGCGCCAGCAGCCAACCCTGGACAGGAATTAATGAAAAACTGTTTTTT.